One sample yielded the 19 T cell receptor beta chains listed below, sequenced in a study of control samples from healthy donors and cancer patients. Sequenced by immunoSEQ multiplex PCR; TCRdb stores in-frame clones only, minus some. The sample yields roughly 400,000 clones, around nine tenths seen once. The sequenced sample consisted of PBMCs. These receptor sequences come from a man in his forties or fifties with head and neck cancer.

The gene calls are TRBV4-1 and TRBJ2-7; D possibly corresponds to TRBD1 (6 bases). The V and J ends lost 3 bases and 2 bases respectively, with 17 bases between them. Germline values: CDR1 MGHRA, CDR2 YSYEKL. CDR3 length equals 16 residues. CDR3 loop: CASSQESGTRPYEQYF. CDR3 bases: TGCGCCAGCAGCCAGGAATCCGGGACAAGACCCTACGAGCAGTACTTC.

The rearrangement joins TRBV6-1 to TRBJ1-1; D gene ambiguous. This CDR3 has 12 residues. Germline CDR1 reads MNHNS; CDR2 reads SASEGT. The V end lost 2 bases, the J end lost 6 bases, and 7 bases lay between the germline ends. Here the CDR3 reads CASSEIVAEAFF. The CDR3 DNA is TGTGCCAGCAGTGAAATTGTCGCTGAAGCTTTCTTT.

V is TRBV6-6 and J is TRBJ2-7, with 7 nucleotides matching TRBD2. J lost 1 base, V lost 6 bases, and 6 bases had no gene match. Germline CDR1 MNHNY, CDR2 SVGAGI (reference sequence). This CDR3 is 14 amino acids long. The CDR3 DNA follows: TGTGCCAGCAGCGAAGGCGGGAGATCCTACGAGCAGTACTTC. Protein: CASSEGGRSYEQYF.

This chain links TRBV6-5 with TRBJ1-5; no definite D call. Looked up from germline, CDR1 is MNHEY and CDR2 is SVGAGI. V shed 4 bases and J shed 9 bases, with 13 bases lying between them. The CDR3 sequence is 13 residues long. The CDR3 region is CASSFRAVWPQHF. DNA for the CDR3: TGTGCCAGCAGTTTCCGTGCCGTTTGGCCCCAGCATTTT.

The J gene is TRBJ2-2, the V gene TRBV28; D is undetermined. This CDR3 spans 15 amino acids. The V end lost 3 bases, the J end lost 0 bases, and 8 bases lay between the germline ends. CDR1 is MDHEN, CDR2 SYDVKM, per germline. This CDR3 is CASSFEQTNTGELFF. CDR3 DNA sequence: TGTGCCAGCAGTTTTGAGCAGACGAACACCGGGGAGCTGTTTTTT.

This chain uses TRBV6-6 with TRBJ2-7; D may be TRBD2 (6 bases). CDR1 and CDR2 from the germline V gene are MNHNY and SVGAGI (reference sequence). The CDR3 contains 15 residues. V lost 6 bases and J lost 2, with 17 bases in between. The CDR3 region is CASSHWEERTYEQYF. CDR3 nucleotide sequence: TGTGCCAGCAGCCACTGGGAGGAGCGCACCTACGAGCAGTACTTC.

CDR3 amino acids: CASSEEAGQPQHF. The DNA of the CDR3 is TGTGCCAGCAGTGAAGAGGCTGGGCAGCCCCAGCATTTT. The chain joins TRBV2 to TRBJ1-5, with unresolved D. The V and J ends lost 1 base and 7 bases respectively, with 8 bases between them. The CDR3 has 13 amino acids. CDR1 is SNHLY, CDR2 FYNNEI, per germline. The full variable domain, its missing parts supplied by reference TRBV2 and TRBJ1-5, is EPEVTQTPSHQVTQMGQEVILRCVPISNHLYFYWYRQILGQKVEFLVSFYNNEISEKSEIFDDQFSVERPDGSNFTLKIRSTKLEDSAMYFCASSEEAGQPQHFGDGTRLSIL.

CDR3 nucleotide sequence: TGTGCCAGCAGTTTGGAGGGCGGCAATGAAAAACTGTTTTTT. It is translated as CASSLEGGNEKLFF. This sequence joins TRBV28 and TRBJ1-4; the D is unclear. Germline V gene lookup returns CDR1 MDHEN and CDR2 SYDVKM. This CDR3 contains 14 residues. Trimming shortened V by 3 bases and J by 5 bases, and 10 bases separated the two germline ends.

The chain joins TRBV19 to TRBJ2-7; TRBD1 matches at 10 bases. This CDR3 spans 16 amino acids. V was pared by 5 bases and J by 6 bases, with 13 bases of the junction left unmatched. Germline loops: CDR1 LNHDA, CDR2 SQIVND (reference sequence). CDR3 loop: CASSPRGGQGRSEQYF. The CDR3 DNA is TGTGCCAGTAGTCCCCGGGGGGGACAGGGGCGAAGCGAGCAGTACTTC.

This sequence joins TRBV25-1 and TRBJ2-7; D is possibly TRBD2 (5 bases). CDR3 size: 12 residues. Germline lookup yields CDR1 MGHDK and CDR2 SYGVNS. V gave up 6 bases and J gave up 2 bases, with 8 bases separating them. In DNA form, the CDR3 reads TGTGCCAGCAGGCGAGGGACCTACGAGCAGTACTTC. This translates into CASRRGTYEQYF.

The J gene is TRBJ2-1, the V gene TRBV18; 10 nucleotides agree with TRBD1. The CDR3 contains 15 residues. Per germline, CDR1 KGHSH and CDR2 LQKENI. The V gene end was trimmed by 3 bases and the J gene end by 9 bases; junction bases not matched to a gene: 8. CDR3 residues: CASSPGTGERSEQFF. CDR3 nucleotide sequence: TGTGCCAGCTCACCGGGGACAGGGGAACGGAGTGAGCAGTTCTTC.

This clone was seen just once. The chain links TRBV28 to TRBJ2-1, with 11 nucleotides matching TRBD2. The V and J ends lost 2 bases and 8 bases, in that order; junction bases with no gene match: 5. Germline CDR1 MDHEN, CDR2 SYDVKM. This CDR3 is 15 amino acids long. This CDR3 is CASSLMLAGGDEQFF. The CDR3 DNA is TGTGCCAGCAGTTTAATGCTAGCGGGAGGCGATGAGCAGTTCTTC.

The rearrangement links TRBV12-3 or TRBV12-4 to TRBJ1-2; D gene unclear. The germline V and J ends were trimmed by 5 bases and 5 bases, with 6 bases remaining between them. The CDR3 length is 11 residues. This CDR3 is CASSARYGYTF. The CDR3 DNA reads TGTGCCAGCAGTGCCCGTTATGGCTACACCTTC.

V is TRBV30 and J is TRBJ2-3, with a tentative D call TRBD2 (8 bases). Trimming pared 3 bases from V and 5 bases from J, leaving 24 bases between. The CDR3 has 17 residues. Looked up from germline, CDR1 is GTSNPN and CDR2 is SVGIG (reference sequence). The CDR3 DNA sequence: TGTGCCTGGAGCCAAAGCCGGGGGGGCAGGGGGGAAGATACGCAGTATTTT. Amino acid sequence: CAWSQSRGGRGEDTQYF.

The chain recombines TRBV7-9 with TRBJ1-5, with unresolved D. The V gene's germline CDR1 is SEHNR and CDR2 FQNEAQ (reference sequence). V shed 1 base and J shed 15 bases, with 13 bases lying between them. The CDR3 totals 12 residues. The CDR3 bases are TGTGCCAGCAGCTTAGGTCACCAGGTTTTGCATTTT. Translating it yields CASSLGHQVLHF.

This clone was picked up one time. The chain has TRBV28 and TRBJ2-2, with D perhaps matching TRBD2 (5 bases). Germline V gives CDR1 MDHEN, CDR2 SYDVKM. The CDR3 sequence is 16 residues long. V shed 5 bases and J shed 5 bases, with 18 bases lying between them. The CDR3 coding sequence is TGTGCCAGCAGTGCCGAGGGTTCGCGGAGGACCGGGGAGCTGTTTTTT. Residues: CASSAEGSRRTGELFF.

This rearrangement joins TRBV7-3 to TRBJ2-3; perhaps TRBD2 as D (7 bases). The V gene lost 1 base and the J gene lost 0 bases, with 14 bases spanning the gap. Germline values: CDR1 SGHTA, CDR2 FQGTGA. This CDR3 spans 17 amino acids. CDR3 sequence: CASSLSPAGASTDTQYF. The CDR3 nucleotides are TGTGCCAGCAGCTTAAGCCCGGCGGGGGCTAGCACAGATACGCAGTATTTT.

The chain is built from TRBV9 and TRBJ1-1, with D perhaps matching TRBD1 (6 bases). Germline CDR1 reads SGDLS; CDR2 reads YYNGEE. V was pared by 0 bases and J by 7 bases, with 19 bases between. The CDR3 is made up of 16 amino acids. The CDR3 protein is CASSVGGRGFENEAFF. In DNA form, the CDR3 reads TGTGCCAGCAGCGTAGGAGGAAGGGGGTTTGAGAATGAAGCTTTCTTT. The full variable domain, completed using reference TRBV9 and TRBJ1-1, is DSGVTQTPKHLITATGQRVTLRCSPRSGDLSVYWYQQSLDQGLQFLIQYYNGEERAKGNILERFSAQQFPDLHSELNLSSLELGDSALYFCASSVGGRGFENEAFFGQGTRLTVV.

The chain couples TRBV2 to TRBJ2-1; 8 nucleotides match TRBD2. In germline, CDR1 is SNHLY, CDR2 FYNNEI. The CDR3 is 13 amino acids. The J segment lost 10 bases and the V segment lost 6 bases, leaving 8 bases of the junction unmatched. The CDR3 sequence is CASRSSGTFEQFF. The CDR3 DNA follows: TGTGCCAGCAGAAGTAGCGGGACCTTCGAGCAGTTCTTC.